The 10 T cell receptor beta chains in this list originate from one sample, sequenced in a study of control samples from healthy donors and cancer patients. Profiling relied on immunoSEQ multiplex PCR, and the TCRdb table lists in-frame clones only, not all of them. The sample yields around 120,000 clones, around 88% seen once. Specimen: blood. The receptors originated from a man aged 35 to 55 in good health.

This chain uses TRBV24-1 with TRBJ2-1, with 10 bases matching TRBD1. This CDR3 has 15 amino acids. Germline V lookup: CDR1 KGHDR, CDR2 SFDVKD. V shed 7 bases, J shed 9 bases, and the junction held 11 bases outside the gene matches. The CDR3 protein is CATSSAGQGKGEQFF. The CDR3 DNA reads as TGTGCCACCAGCTCAGCGGGACAGGGGAAGGGTGAGCAGTTCTTC.

This chain links TRBV7-8 with TRBJ2-2; possibly TRBD2 for D (5 bases). CDR3 size: 15 residues. V was cut by 3 bases and J by 0 bases, with 8 bases left in between. The germline CDR1 and CDR2 sequences are SGHVS and FQNEAQ. The CDR3 DNA reads as TGTGCCAGCAGCTTGTGGCGGGCGAACACCGGGGAGCTGTTTTTT. Its translation is CASSLWRANTGELFF.

This sequence joins TRBV28 and TRBJ1-5; maybe TRBD1 (6 bases). Trimming stripped 3 bases from V and 1 base from J, with 28 bases between. This CDR3 is 21 amino acids long. Germline V CDR1 and CDR2: MDHEN, SYDVKM. The CDR3 region has the DNA TGTGCCAGCAGTTTTCCCAGGGGACCCATTACCCTGAGACTAAGCAATCAGCCCCAGCATTTT. This translates into CASSFPRGPITLRLSNQPQHF.

This rearrangement joins TRBV19 to TRBJ1-5; D might be TRBD1 (6 bases). This CDR3 region has 15 residues. In germline, CDR1 is LNHDA, CDR2 SQIVND (reference sequence). V dropped 6 bases and J dropped 7 bases, with 19 bases sitting between them. CDR3 protein: CASRSSGGRGQPQHF. CDR3 DNA: TGTGCCAGTAGATCGTCGGGGGGGCGCGGACAGCCCCAGCATTTT.

This rearrangement joins TRBV19 to TRBJ1-6, with a tentative D call TRBD1 (5 bases). Germline values: CDR1 LNHDA, CDR2 SQIVND (reference sequence). Trimming took off 9 bases at V and 5 bases at J, with 17 bases between the two ends. This CDR3 is built from 15 residues. The CDR3 reads CASTDSITHNSPLHF. The CDR3 nucleotides read TGTGCCAGCACTGACAGCATCACCCATAATTCACCCCTCCACTTT.

The chain uses TRBV5-8 and TRBJ2-4; D may correspond to TRBD1 or TRBD2 (5 bases each). The CDR3 covers 14 residues. Germline V lookup: CDR1 SGHTS, CDR2 YDEGEE. The ends were cut back, 2 bases at V and 6 bases at J, with 12 bases in the middle. CDR3 nucleotide sequence: TGTGCCAGCAGCTTTACGGCCGGGACAAACATTCAGTACTTC. Translating gives CASSFTAGTNIQYF.

This clone was counted once. This sequence joins TRBV7-3 and TRBJ1-6; tentative D call: TRBD1 (6 bases). The V gene's germline CDR1 is SGHTA and CDR2 FQGTGA. The CDR3 is made up of 16 amino acids. V lost 2 bases and J 7 bases, leaving 15 bases between the germline ends. CDR3 DNA sequence: TGTGCCAGCAGCTTAGAGGGGGGGCATGTGAATTCACCCCTCCACTTT. Residues: CASSLEGGHVNSPLHF.

The chain combines TRBV6-1 with TRBJ2-7, with 11 bases lining up with TRBD1. The J segment lost 2 bases and the V segment lost 2 bases, leaving 5 bases of the junction unmatched. CDR1 and CDR2 from the germline V gene are MNHNS and SASEGT. The CDR3 contains 16 residues. Here the CDR3 reads CASSEFGTGGPYEQYF. In nucleotides, the CDR3 is TGTGCCAGCAGTGAATTCGGGACAGGGGGACCCTACGAGCAGTACTTC.

A single count supports this clone. This chain uses TRBV19 with TRBJ1-1; no firm D call. Trimming took off 7 bases at V and 3 bases at J, with 12 bases between the two ends. The CDR3 is 13 residues long. From germline, CDR1 is LNHDA and CDR2 SQIVND (reference sequence). CDR3 nucleotide sequence: TGTGCCAGTATCTCGGGGTGGGACACTGAAGCTTTCTTT. Its translation is CASISGWDTEAFF.

V gene TRBV19 combines with J gene TRBJ1-2; the D gene is possibly TRBD1 (5 bases). The ends were cut back, 3 bases at V and 2 bases at J, with 10 bases in the middle. This CDR3 is 14 amino acids long. The V gene's germline CDR1 is LNHDA and CDR2 SQIVND (reference sequence). The CDR3 nucleotides read TGTGCCAGTAGTATCCAGGCAGGGAACTATGGCTACACCTTC. The encoded protein is CASSIQAGNYGYTF.